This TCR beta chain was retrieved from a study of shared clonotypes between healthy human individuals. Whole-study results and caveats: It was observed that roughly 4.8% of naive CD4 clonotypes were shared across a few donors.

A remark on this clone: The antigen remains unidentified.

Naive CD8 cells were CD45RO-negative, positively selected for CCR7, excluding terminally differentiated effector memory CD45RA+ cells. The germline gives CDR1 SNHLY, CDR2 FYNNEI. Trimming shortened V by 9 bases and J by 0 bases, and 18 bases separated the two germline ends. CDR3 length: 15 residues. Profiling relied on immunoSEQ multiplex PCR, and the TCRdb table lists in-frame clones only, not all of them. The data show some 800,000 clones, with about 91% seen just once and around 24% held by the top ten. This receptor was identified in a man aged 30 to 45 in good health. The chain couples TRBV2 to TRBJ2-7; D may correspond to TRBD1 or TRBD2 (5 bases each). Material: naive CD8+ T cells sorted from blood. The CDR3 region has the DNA TGTGCCAGATCAACCGGGGCTAAGAGCTCCTACGAGCAGTACTTC. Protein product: CARSTGAKSSYEQYF.